The rows below give T cell receptor beta chains drawn from one sample of a study of blood T cell repertoires in COVID-19. Clones were sequenced by immunoSEQ multiplex PCR, and TCRdb holds only the in-frame ones, with some missing. The table lists hundreds of thousands of clones, roughly four fifths of them singletons. The sequenced material came from peripheral blood. These receptors came from an elderly woman with COVID-19, enrolled during active disease. Each CDR3 is given with its conserved first and last residue. D genes are given only for firm matches. Size values are once, few and many counts, or a class for expanded clones, and some rows have none.

d_gene: NA
v_gene: TRBV19
abundance: few
j_gene: TRBJ1-2
CDR3nt: TGTGCCAGTAGTATACTTTCGGGGAACTATGGCTACACCTTC
CDR3aa: CASSILSGNYGYTF

d_gene: TRBD1
v_gene: TRBV15
abundance: NA
j_gene: TRBJ1-5
CDR3nt: TGTGCCACCAGCCGACAGGGAAGGATGGGTCAGCCCCAGCATTTT
CDR3aa: CATSRQGRMGQPQHF

d_gene: TRBD1
v_gene: TRBV6-5
abundance: NA
j_gene: TRBJ1-6
CDR3nt: TGTGCCAGCGGAAGACAGGGGGGAAATTCACCCCTCCACTTT
CDR3aa: CASGRQGGNSPLHF

d_gene: NA
v_gene: TRBV28
abundance: NA
j_gene: TRBJ1-3
CDR3nt: TGTGCCAGCAACCAAAGAGAAGTCTACTCTGGAAACACCATATATTTT
CDR3aa: CASNQREVYSGNTIYF

d_gene: NA
v_gene: TRBV9
abundance: NA
j_gene: TRBJ2-3
CDR3nt: TGTGCCAGCAGCGTAGGGGCCACAGATACGCAGTATTTT
CDR3aa: CASSVGATDTQYF

d_gene: NA
v_gene: TRBV29-1
abundance: NA
j_gene: TRBJ2-5
CDR3nt: TGCAGCGCAGAGTCCTGGTACCAAGAGACCCAGTACTTC
CDR3aa: CSAESWYQETQYF

d_gene: TRBD1
v_gene: TRBV28
abundance: NA
j_gene: TRBJ1-1
CDR3nt: TGTGCCAGCACATCAGGGGGCATAGGGACTGAAGCTTTCTTT
CDR3aa: CASTSGGIGTEAFF

d_gene: NA
v_gene: TRBV7-9
abundance: NA
j_gene: TRBJ1-1
CDR3nt: TGTGCCAGCAGCCCCCCCGGTCGCGGGATCACTGAAGCTTTCTTT
CDR3aa: CASSPPGRGITEAFF

d_gene: NA
v_gene: TRBV10-3
abundance: NA
j_gene: TRBJ2-7
CDR3nt: TGTGCCATCAGTGCAGGGTACGAGCAGTACTTC
CDR3aa: CAISAGYEQYF

d_gene: TRBD2
v_gene: TRBV19
abundance: few
j_gene: TRBJ2-1
CDR3nt: TGTGCCAGTAGTCCAGGACTAGCGGGGGGGACCAATGAGCAGTTCTTC
CDR3aa: CASSPGLAGGTNEQFF

d_gene: NA
v_gene: TRBV11-2
abundance: NA
j_gene: TRBJ1-4
CDR3nt: TGTGCCAGCAGCTTAGATCGAGGGGGAGCTAATGAAAAACTGTTTTTT
CDR3aa: CASSLDRGGANEKLFF

d_gene: NA
v_gene: TRBV20-1
abundance: NA
j_gene: TRBJ1-1
CDR3nt: TGCAGTGCTAGACAAGAGGTGGCAGCTTTCTTT
CDR3aa: CSARQEVAAFF

d_gene: TRBD2
v_gene: TRBV4-3
abundance: NA
j_gene: TRBJ2-1
CDR3nt: TGCGCCAGCAGCCCCAACGACCTAGCGGGAGTAGTAAATGAGCAGTTCTTC
CDR3aa: CASSPNDLAGVVNEQFF

d_gene: NA
v_gene: TRBV6-6
abundance: NA
j_gene: TRBJ1-5
CDR3nt: TGTGCCAGCAGTTACCGCAGGGAAGGGAGCAATCAGCCCCAGCATTTT
CDR3aa: CASSYRREGSNQPQHF

d_gene: NA
v_gene: TRBV2
abundance: NA
j_gene: TRBJ2-1
CDR3nt: TGTGCCAGCAGCGAACGCTCCTACAATGAGCAGTTCTTC
CDR3aa: CASSERSYNEQFF

d_gene: TRBD1
v_gene: TRBV29-1
abundance: NA
j_gene: TRBJ1-1
CDR3nt: TGCAGCGTGGGACAGGGGCAGAACACTGAAGCTTTCTTT
CDR3aa: CSVGQGQNTEAFF

d_gene: TRBD2
v_gene: TRBV28
abundance: NA
j_gene: TRBJ2-5
CDR3nt: TGTGCCAGCTCTAGCGGGGCAGAGACCCAGTACTTC
CDR3aa: CASSSGAETQYF

d_gene: NA
v_gene: TRBV7-2
abundance: NA
j_gene: TRBJ2-5
CDR3nt: TGTGCCAGCAGCAGACTAGTTGAGACCCAGTACTTC
CDR3aa: CASSRLVETQYF

d_gene: TRBD2
v_gene: TRBV4-1
abundance: NA
j_gene: TRBJ2-7
CDR3nt: TGCGCCAGCAACCCGACCAGCGGGGGGGCCTACGAGCAGTACTTC
CDR3aa: CASNPTSGGAYEQYF

d_gene: NA
v_gene: TRBV10-3
abundance: few
j_gene: TRBJ2-5
CDR3nt: TGTGCCATCAGCAGGGCCCAAGAGACCCAGTACTTC
CDR3aa: CAISRAQETQYF

d_gene: TRBD1
v_gene: TRBV19
abundance: NA
j_gene: TRBJ1-2
CDR3nt: TGTGCCAGTGCCTTTGCCGGGACAGGGGTGATGGCCACCTTC
CDR3aa: CASAFAGTGVMATF

d_gene: NA
v_gene: TRBV6-4
abundance: NA
j_gene: TRBJ1-2
CDR3nt: TGTGCCAGCAGTGACTCGGTTTCAGGGAATTTACGGGGCTACACCTTC
CDR3aa: CASSDSVSGNLRGYTF

d_gene: NA
v_gene: TRBV7-3
abundance: once
j_gene: TRBJ2-5
CDR3nt: TGTGCCAGCAGCTTCGGGACACGTGAGACCCAGTACTTC
CDR3aa: CASSFGTRETQYF